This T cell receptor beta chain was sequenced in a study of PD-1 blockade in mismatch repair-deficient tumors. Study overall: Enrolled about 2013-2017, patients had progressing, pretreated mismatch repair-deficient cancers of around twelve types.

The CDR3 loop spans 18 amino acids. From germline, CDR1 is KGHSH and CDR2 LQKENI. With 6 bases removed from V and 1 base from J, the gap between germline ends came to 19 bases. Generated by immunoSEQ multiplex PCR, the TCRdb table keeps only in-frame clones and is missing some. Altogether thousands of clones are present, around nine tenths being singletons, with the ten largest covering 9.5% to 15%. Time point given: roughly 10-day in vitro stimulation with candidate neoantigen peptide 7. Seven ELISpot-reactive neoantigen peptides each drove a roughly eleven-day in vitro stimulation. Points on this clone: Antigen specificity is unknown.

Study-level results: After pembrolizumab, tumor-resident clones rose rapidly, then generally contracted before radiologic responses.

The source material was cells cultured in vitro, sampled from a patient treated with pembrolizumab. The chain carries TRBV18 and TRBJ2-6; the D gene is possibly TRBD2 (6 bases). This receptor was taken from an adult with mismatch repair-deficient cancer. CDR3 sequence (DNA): TGTGCCAGCTCTCTTGGGACTCTTCACCCTTCTGGGGCCAACGTCCTGACTTTC. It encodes CASSLGTLHPSGANVLTF.